A selection of T cell receptor beta chains follows, all from one sample in a study of blood T cells in healthy people across ages. TCRdb used MiXCR to reprocess the 5' RACE reads, holding one entry per CDR3 protein. The table records 650,000 to 700,000 distinct CDR3 sequences, approximately 29% of them present only once. The sequenced sample consisted of blood. The receptors were gathered from an elderly woman in good health. The CDR3 runs from the conserved cysteine through the conserved F or W. Each record gives: D gene, J gene, V gene, clone size, CDR3 protein. A D gene is named only where the DNA matches it firmly. Size is omitted from some rows. Given values are once, few, many or a class for expanded clones.

D gene: TRBD2; J gene: TRBJ2-1; V gene: TRBV28; clone size: -; CDR3 protein: CASSQERGLYNEQFF
D gene: -; J gene: TRBJ1-2; V gene: TRBV7-8; clone size: many; CDR3 protein: CASSLGHRNYGYTF
D gene: -; J gene: TRBJ2-4; V gene: TRBV2; clone size: many; CDR3 protein: CASSAPLGKNIQYF
D gene: TRBD1; J gene: TRBJ1-5; V gene: TRBV28; clone size: many; CDR3 protein: CASSLLNLQGVGGNQPQHF
D gene: TRBD2; J gene: TRBJ2-5; V gene: TRBV20-1; clone size: many; CDR3 protein: CSAGTSGVWETQYF
D gene: -; J gene: TRBJ1-1; V gene: TRBV7-2; clone size: many; CDR3 protein: CASSSRWNTEAFF
D gene: TRBD2; J gene: TRBJ2-3; V gene: TRBV5-6; clone size: -; CDR3 protein: CASSLGLAGDPSTDTQYF
D gene: TRBD1; J gene: TRBJ2-1; V gene: TRBV10-2; clone size: many; CDR3 protein: CASRDSGQRDNEQFF
D gene: -; J gene: TRBJ1-2; V gene: TRBV4-3; clone size: many; CDR3 protein: CASSSVSAGGGGYTF
D gene: -; J gene: TRBJ1-2; V gene: TRBV20-1; clone size: many; CDR3 protein: CSARDSWGALGYTF
D gene: TRBD1; J gene: TRBJ1-5; V gene: TRBV7-2; clone size: many; CDR3 protein: CASSLGGTANQPQHF
D gene: TRBD1; J gene: TRBJ2-3; V gene: TRBV5-4; clone size: -; CDR3 protein: CASNYVPGQGGDTQYF
D gene: -; J gene: TRBJ1-2; V gene: TRBV3-1; clone size: few; CDR3 protein: CASSTTFAGAGGYTF
D gene: TRBD2; J gene: TRBJ2-3; V gene: TRBV7-2; clone size: few; CDR3 protein: CASSLEAGGGTQYF
D gene: -; J gene: TRBJ2-5; V gene: TRBV18; clone size: -; CDR3 protein: CASSQQGGETQYF
D gene: -; J gene: TRBJ2-5; V gene: TRBV11-2; clone size: many; CDR3 protein: CASSLTSGSGERETQYF
D gene: -; J gene: TRBJ2-7; V gene: TRBV7-9; clone size: many; CDR3 protein: CASSWDTSYEQYF
D gene: TRBD1; J gene: TRBJ2-3; V gene: TRBV5-1; clone size: many; CDR3 protein: CASSGTMTGDPGSTQYF
D gene: TRBD1; J gene: TRBJ2-7; V gene: TRBV24-1; clone size: many; CDR3 protein: CATSDPGQGFGQYF
D gene: -; J gene: TRBJ1-2; V gene: TRBV20-1; clone size: -; CDR3 protein: CSARRGAYGYTF
D gene: -; J gene: TRBJ2-1; V gene: TRBV20-1; clone size: many; CDR3 protein: CSARDSQGRRQFF
D gene: TRBD1; J gene: -; V gene: TRBV28; clone size: -; CDR3 protein: CASSSRDRGAGETQYF
D gene: -; J gene: TRBJ1-5; V gene: TRBV19; clone size: few; CDR3 protein: CASTRRNGDPNQPQHF
D gene: TRBD1; J gene: TRBJ2-7; V gene: TRBV10-3; clone size: many; CDR3 protein: CAIRQGQEQYF
D gene: TRBD2; J gene: TRBJ2-7; V gene: TRBV20-1; clone size: many; CDR3 protein: CSASLWVAGASYEQYF
D gene: -; J gene: TRBJ2-3; V gene: TRBV29-1; clone size: few; CDR3 protein: CICWADTDTQYF
D gene: TRBD2; J gene: TRBJ2-5; V gene: TRBV2; clone size: -; CDR3 protein: CASSERGTNRNEQYF
D gene: -; J gene: TRBJ2-3; V gene: TRBV7-3; clone size: few; CDR3 protein: CASSFGGRGPGDTQYF
D gene: TRBD1; J gene: TRBJ1-1; V gene: TRBV12-3/TRBV12-4; clone size: many; CDR3 protein: CASSSETGTLNTEAFF
D gene: -; J gene: -; V gene: TRBV12-3/TRBV12-4; clone size: -; CDR3 protein: CASSLQGGSYEQYF
D gene: -; J gene: TRBJ2-4; V gene: TRBV7-9; clone size: -; CDR3 protein: CACSLVLEKNVQYF
D gene: -; J gene: TRBJ2-1; V gene: TRBV3-1; clone size: many; CDR3 protein: CASSQDNAYGQRNNEQFF
D gene: TRBD2; J gene: TRBJ2-5; V gene: TRBV20-1; clone size: many; CDR3 protein: CSAAPGTSRETQYF
D gene: TRBD1; J gene: TRBJ2-3; V gene: TRBV30; clone size: many; CDR3 protein: CAWSLTGQGADTQYF
D gene: -; J gene: TRBJ2-3; V gene: TRBV9; clone size: -; CDR3 protein: CASSVGQSMADTQYF
D gene: -; J gene: TRBJ2-1; V gene: TRBV11-2; clone size: many; CDR3 protein: CASSLGIGVGEQFF
D gene: TRBD2; J gene: TRBJ2-1; V gene: TRBV6-1; clone size: -; CDR3 protein: CVSSVTSGGGNEQFF
D gene: -; J gene: TRBJ2-5; V gene: TRBV2; clone size: many; CDR3 protein: CARSGEETQYF
D gene: TRBD1; J gene: TRBJ2-5; V gene: TRBV10-3; clone size: -; CDR3 protein: CAISNTGQGLGTQYF
D gene: -; J gene: TRBJ2-3; V gene: TRBV5-1; clone size: few; CDR3 protein: CASRSRDPSTDTQYF
D gene: TRBD1; J gene: TRBJ1-2; V gene: TRBV20-1; clone size: many; CDR3 protein: CSATGTGYGYTF
D gene: TRBD1; J gene: TRBJ2-1; V gene: TRBV15; clone size: -; CDR3 protein: CATARGQETQFF